This TCR beta chain stems from a study of cytomegalovirus exposure and HLA in healthy donors. Study results and limitations: A later analysis found common viral pathogens apparently linked to several of the most significant clusters.

On this clone: No antigen is known for it.

The PCR made use of 60 Vbeta and 13 Jbeta primers. Sequencing used immunoSEQ multiplex PCR; TCRdb keeps in-frame clones, though not all of them. The table shows 180,000 or so clones, with 82% occurring only once. The study sampled nominally healthy donors, though unrecorded immune exposures were likely. CDR3 length: 16 residues. The sequence was collected from a man aged 40-49 years in good health and CMV-seronegative. The specimen was PBMCs. The chain is built from TRBV21-1 and TRBJ1-1; TRBD1, the table's D call, was not compared with the DNA. TRBV21-1 represents a pseudogene. DNA for the CDR3: TGTGCCAGCAGCGTACCCGGGACAGGACCTCGGCCTGAAGCTTTCTTT. It is translated as CASSVPGTGPRPEAFF.